This TCR beta chain stems from a study of blood T cell repertoires in COVID-19. Background on the study: Samples taken during acute and convalescent COVID-19 were collected in the United States, Italy and Spain. Sources were T cells, B-cell-depleted T cells, or PBMCs; the material itself was cDNA or gDNA.

CDR1 and CDR2 (germline): LNHDA, SQIVND (reference sequence). V dropped 1 base and J dropped 0; count of bases not matched to a gene: 13. CDR3 length: 19 amino acids. Per the study methods: Nucleated cell counts were estimated from reference gene primer amplification. Using immunoSEQ multiplex PCR, the repertoire was profiled, and TCRdb retains in-frame clones only, with some absent. Clone size and the V and J calls come from that table; the DNA yielded D and trimming. Seen here are approximately 150,000 clones, around 82% observed once, and the top ten hold 2% to 2.5%. The sample consisted of peripheral blood. The TCR comes from a woman aged 80 or older with acute or convalescent COVID-19. This sequence joins TRBV19 and TRBJ2-7; 9 nucleotides line up with TRBD2. The CDR3: CASSIGGPSLAGSSYEQYF. The CDR3 nucleotides are TGTGCCAGTAGTATAGGAGGGCCCTCGCTAGCGGGGAGCTCCTACGAGCAGTACTTC.